The 20 T cell receptor beta chains below come from one sample, sequenced in a study of blood T cell repertoires in COVID-19 (dated by TCRdb to about 2020). Library preparation employed the immunoSEQ multiplex PCR assay. The source is immuneACCESS, and TCRdb retained only in-frame sequences with V and J called. Part of the clones is not carried over; for the studies checked, unresolved V genes explain less than half of this, and the remainder is unexplained. In this sample the table shows roughly 260,000 clones, less than 90% of which occur a single time. 3.5% to 4.5% of the sample belongs to the ten largest clones. The sample taken for sequencing was peripheral blood. All receptors come from a man aged 55 to 70 who had recovered from COVID-19.

The chain couples TRBV19 to TRBJ1-3, with D perhaps TRBD1 (5 bases). The V and J ends lost 6 bases and 2 bases respectively, with 11 bases between them. In germline, CDR1 is LNHDA, CDR2 SQIVND (reference sequence). This CDR3 spans 14 amino acids. CDR3 DNA: TGTGCCAGTAGGGCGGCAGGGACTGGAAACACCATATATTTT. It specifies CASRAAGTGNTIYF.

This clone was observed a single time. The V and J genes are TRBV14 and TRBJ2-4; TRBD1 matches at 7 bases. The CDR3 length is 15 residues. V lost 4 bases to trimming and J lost 6 bases; unmatched junction nucleotides: 9. CDR1 is SGHDN, CDR2 FVKESK, per germline. Here the CDR3 DNA reads TGTGCCAGCAGCCCCAGACAGGGATCGGGAAACATTCAGTACTTC. As protein: CASSPRQGSGNIQYF.

As for this clone: An end of the junction does not agree with germline; a read error may underlie this. The rearrangement joins TRBV3-1 (or the pseudogene TRBV3-2) to TRBJ2-5; 8 positions agree with TRBD1. Germline CDR1 reads LGHDT; CDR2 reads YNNKEL (reference sequence). The CDR3 contains 19 residues. CDR3 bases: TGTGCCAGCAGCCTCTCCCAAGGTGGGACAGGCCAAAACCAGGAGACCCAGTACTTC. It yields the protein CASSLSQGGTGQNQETQYF.

The chain employs TRBV7-2 and TRBJ2-3; 7 bases line up with TRBD2. Unmatched junction bases numbered 0, after V lost 0 bases and J lost 0 bases. CDR1 SGHTA and CDR2 FQGNSA come from the germline V gene. This CDR3 spans 15 amino acids. This CDR3 is CASSLAGGSTDTQYF. The CDR3 DNA is TGTGCCAGCAGCTTAGCCGGGGGGAGCACAGATACGCAGTATTTT.

The chain uses TRBV6-6 and TRBJ2-2; TRBD1 agrees at 7 bases. Germline values: CDR1 MNHNY, CDR2 SVGAGI (reference sequence). V lost 8 bases to trimming and J lost 1 base; unmatched junction nucleotides: 4. This CDR3 spans 14 amino acids. The chain's CDR3 is CASAGTENTGELFF. CDR3 sequence (DNA): TGTGCCAGCGCTGGGACAGAGAACACCGGGGAGCTGTTTTTT.

The CDR3 region has the DNA TGTGCCAGCAGCCCTATGGGGGCGGGGGAAGGCTACACCTTC. This sequence encodes CASSPMGAGEGYTF. This rearrangement joins TRBV27 to TRBJ1-2; D perhaps matches TRBD1 (6 bases). The CDR3 extends over 14 amino acids. Trimming pared 6 bases from V and 8 bases from J, leaving 19 bases between. CDR1 is MNHEY, CDR2 SMNVEV, per germline (reference sequence).

V is TRBV5-1 and J is TRBJ1-6; 12 bases fit TRBD1. J was trimmed by 9 bases and V by 4 bases; bases with no gene match: 2. This CDR3 is 14 amino acids long. Looked up from germline, CDR1 is SGHRS and CDR2 is YFSETQ. CDR3 sequence reads: CASSRDRGPSPLHF. The CDR3 bases are TGCGCCAGCAGCCGGGACAGGGGGCCTTCACCCCTCCACTTT.

The rearrangement joins TRBV7-3 to TRBJ2-4, with a possible D match to TRBD2 (5 bases). Trimming cost V 5 bases and J 0 bases, with 11 bases left between them. Germline V gives CDR1 SGHTA, CDR2 FQGTGA. This CDR3 spans 15 amino acids. The CDR3 here is CASSPTGIAKNIQYF. The CDR3 coding sequence is TGTGCCAGCAGCCCCACCGGGATAGCCAAAAACATTCAGTACTTC.

This clone was detected a few times. The CDR3 sequence is CASSYSVAGGPVEQYF. In DNA form, the CDR3 reads TGTGCCAGCAGTTACTCAGTAGCGGGGGGGCCTGTCGAGCAGTACTTC. The chain uses TRBV6-5 and TRBJ2-7; 11 nucleotides line up with TRBD2. V was clipped by 0 bases and J by 6 bases; unmatched bases: 7. The CDR3 covers 16 residues. Germline V gene lookup returns CDR1 MNHEY and CDR2 SVGAGI.

The rearrangement joins TRBV6-5 to TRBJ1-3, with D maybe TRBD1 (5 bases). CDR1 and CDR2 from the germline V gene are MNHEY and SVGAGI. V lost 5 bases and J lost 0, with 8 bases in between. The length of the CDR3 is 14 residues. CDR3 coding DNA: TGTGCCAGCAGTCGGACACGCTCTGGAAACACCATATATTTT. Translation: CASSRTRSGNTIYF.

The J gene is TRBJ2-1, the V gene TRBV3-1 (or the pseudogene TRBV3-2), with D possibly matching TRBD2 (7 bases). Trimming took 0 bases from V and 10 from J, leaving 13 bases between them. Germline V gives CDR1 LGHDT, CDR2 YNNKEL (reference sequence). There are 14 residues in the CDR3. The CDR3 nucleotides are TGTGCCAGCAGCCAAGAAGCGCGGGGGCACGAGCAGTTCTTC. This encodes CASSQEARGHEQFF.

The chain uses TRBV27 and TRBJ2-2, with 14 bases that match TRBD2. Trimming took 6 bases from V and 2 from J; bases not matched to a gene: 5. The CDR3 runs 17 residues. CDR1 and CDR2 from the germline V gene are MNHEY and SMNVEV (reference sequence). DNA of the CDR3: TGTGCCAGCAGCTTCGGACTAGCGGGGGGAAACACCGGGGAGCTGTTTTTT. The encoded protein is CASSFGLAGGNTGELFF.

The chain employs TRBV6-2 or TRBV6-3 and TRBJ2-5; maybe TRBD1 (5 bases). V was shortened by 5 bases and J by 6 bases, with 16 bases between the two germline ends. CDR1 and CDR2 from the germline V gene are MNHEY and SVGEGT. CDR3 size: 14 residues. The CDR3 loop is CASSKRTKLQTQYF. CDR3 nucleotide sequence: TGTGCCAGCAGTAAAAGGACAAAATTACAGACCCAGTACTTC.

The rearrangement links TRBV5-1 to TRBJ2-3; D ambiguous. Trimming removed 7 bases at V and 7 bases at J, with 22 bases between. The germline CDR1 and CDR2 sequences are SGHRS and YFSETQ. There are 15 residues in the CDR3. The CDR3 DNA reads TGCGCCAGCGTCATAGAACCTACTTTGTTAAATACGCAGTATTTT. Its protein product is CASVIEPTLLNTQYF.

The gene calls are TRBV11-2 and TRBJ2-3; 7 bases align to TRBD2. The length of the CDR3 is 14 residues. CDR1 SGHAT and CDR2 FQNNGV come from the germline V gene. Losses at the gene ends were 3 bases for V and 5 bases for J; bases not matched to a gene: 5. The CDR3 is CASSFGGGKDTQYF. In nucleotides, the CDR3 is TGTGCCAGCAGCTTTGGGGGGGGAAAAGATACGCAGTATTTT.

The J gene is TRBJ2-1, the V gene TRBV4-1; TRBD2 is a possible D gene (5 bases). The CDR3 totals 18 residues. Trimming removed 4 bases at V and 0 bases at J, with 19 bases between. CDR1 is MGHRA, CDR2 YSYEKL, per germline. The DNA for the CDR3 is TGCGCCAGCAGCCGAGAGACCCGGGAACTGAGCTCCTACAATGAGCAGTTCTTC. It is translated as CASSRETRELSSYNEQFF.

A few counts support this clone. This chain joins TRBV13 and TRBJ1-1, with D hard to call. The CDR3 runs 14 residues. Germline CDR1 and CDR2: PRHDT and FYEKMQ (reference sequence). V lost 0 bases and J 3 bases, leaving 8 bases between the germline ends. The CDR3 reads CASSLGGRDTEAFF. For the CDR3, the DNA is TGTGCCAGCAGCTTAGGTGGGAGGGACACTGAAGCTTTCTTT.

The chain recombines TRBV6-2 or TRBV6-3 with TRBJ2-1; the match to TRBD2 covers 7 bases. Germline assignment: CDR1 MNHEY and CDR2 SVGEGT. V was clipped by 4 bases and J by 7 bases; unmatched bases: 10. There are 15 residues in the CDR3. CDR3 sequence (DNA): TGTGCCAGCAGTTCGCGGCAGGGAGGGAATAATGAGCAGTTCTTC. It encodes CASSSRQGGNNEQFF.

The V call is TRBV5-1, the J call TRBJ1-1; D gene unclear. Trimming stripped 4 bases from V and 4 bases from J, with 8 bases between. The CDR3 is 12 amino acids. The germline gives CDR1 SGHRS, CDR2 YFSETQ. CDR3 protein: CASSLHGTEAFF. CDR3 DNA: TGCGCCAGCAGCCTTCACGGCACTGAAGCTTTCTTT.

This clone was counted a few times. The rearrangement uses TRBV3-1 (or the pseudogene TRBV3-2) and TRBJ2-7; 9 bases are shared with TRBD2. The CDR3 runs to 15 residues. Losses at the gene ends were 1 base for V and 5 bases for J; bases not matched to a gene: 6. Germline V gene lookup returns CDR1 LGHDT and CDR2 YNNKEL (reference sequence). CDR3 in amino acids: CASSQVPTSGHEQYF. The CDR3 DNA follows: TGTGCCAGCAGCCAAGTTCCGACTAGCGGCCACGAGCAGTACTTC.